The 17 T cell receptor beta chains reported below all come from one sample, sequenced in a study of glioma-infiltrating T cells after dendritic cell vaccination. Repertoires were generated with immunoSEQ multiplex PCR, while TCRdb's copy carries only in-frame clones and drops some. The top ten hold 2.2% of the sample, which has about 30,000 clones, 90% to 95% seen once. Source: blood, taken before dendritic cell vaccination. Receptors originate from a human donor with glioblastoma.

The CDR3, as DNA: TGCGCCAGCAGCTTGGAAGGGGGCGGTACGGCCTACGAGCAGTACTTC. Its translation: CASSLEGGGTAYEQYF. The V gene is TRBV5-1, the J gene TRBJ2-5; 7 bases are shared with TRBD1. With the DNA end fitting TRBJ2-7 better, the J assignment may be wrong. The CDR3 covers 16 residues. Germline V gene sequence: CDR1 SGHRS, CDR2 YFSETQ.

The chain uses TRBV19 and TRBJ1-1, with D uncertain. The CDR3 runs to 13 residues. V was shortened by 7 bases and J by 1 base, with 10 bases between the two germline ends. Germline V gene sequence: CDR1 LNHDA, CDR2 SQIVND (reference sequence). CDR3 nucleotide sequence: TGTGCCAGTAATCGCGAGGGGAACACTGAAGCTTTCTTT. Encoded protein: CASNREGNTEAFF.

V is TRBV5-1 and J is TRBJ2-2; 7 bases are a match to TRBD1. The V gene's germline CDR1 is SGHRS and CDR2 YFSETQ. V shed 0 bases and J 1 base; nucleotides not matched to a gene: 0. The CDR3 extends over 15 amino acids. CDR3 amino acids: CASSLGQGNTGELFF. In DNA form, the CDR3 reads TGCGCCAGCAGCTTGGGACAGGGGAACACCGGGGAGCTGTTTTTT.

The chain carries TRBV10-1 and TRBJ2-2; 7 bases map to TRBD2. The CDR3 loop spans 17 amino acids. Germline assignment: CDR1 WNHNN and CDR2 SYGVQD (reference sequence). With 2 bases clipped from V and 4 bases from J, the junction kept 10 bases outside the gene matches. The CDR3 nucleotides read TGCGCCAGCAGTGAGAACAAAGCGGGGACGAGCACCGGGGAGCTGTTTTTT. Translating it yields CASSENKAGTSTGELFF.

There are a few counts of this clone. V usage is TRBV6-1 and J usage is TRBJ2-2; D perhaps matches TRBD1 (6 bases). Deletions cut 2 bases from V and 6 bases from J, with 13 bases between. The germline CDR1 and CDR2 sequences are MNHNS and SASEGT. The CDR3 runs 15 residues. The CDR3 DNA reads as TGTGCCAGCAGTGAACCGGGACAAGTGGCCGGGGAGCTGTTTTTT. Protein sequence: CASSEPGQVAGELFF.

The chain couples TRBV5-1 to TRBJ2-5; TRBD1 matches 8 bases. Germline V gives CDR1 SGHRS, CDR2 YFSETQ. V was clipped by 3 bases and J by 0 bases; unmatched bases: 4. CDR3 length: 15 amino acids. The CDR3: CASSYSRGHQETQYF. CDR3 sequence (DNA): TGCGCCAGCAGCTACTCCAGGGGGCACCAAGAGACCCAGTACTTC.

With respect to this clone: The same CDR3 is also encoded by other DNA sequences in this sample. The CDR3 DNA is TGTGCCAGCAGTTACGGACTGGACGGGTATAATTCACCCCTCCACTTT. Translation gives CASSYGLDGYNSPLHF. This sequence joins TRBV6-5 and TRBJ1-6; D is undetermined. The V gene lost 2 bases and the J gene lost 4 bases, with 12 bases spanning the gap. This CDR3 has 16 residues. CDR1 MNHEY and CDR2 SVGAGI come from the germline V gene.

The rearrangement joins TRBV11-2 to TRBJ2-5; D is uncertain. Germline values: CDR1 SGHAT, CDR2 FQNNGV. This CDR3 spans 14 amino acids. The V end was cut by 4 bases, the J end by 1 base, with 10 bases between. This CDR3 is CASSSRHIQETQYF. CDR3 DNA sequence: TGTGCCAGCAGCTCCCGACACATCCAAGAGACCCAGTACTTC.

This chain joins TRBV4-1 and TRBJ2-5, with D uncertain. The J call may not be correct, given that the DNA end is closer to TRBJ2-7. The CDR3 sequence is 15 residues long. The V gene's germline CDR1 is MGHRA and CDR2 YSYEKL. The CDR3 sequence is CASSQVHLPSYEQYF. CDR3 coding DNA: TGCGCCAGCAGCCAAGTCCACCTTCCTTCCTACGAGCAGTACTTC.

CDR3 amino acids: CASSPTGGRTYGYTF. CDR3 coding DNA: TGTGCCAGCAGCCCGACTGGGGGGAGAACCTATGGCTACACCTTC. The chain links TRBV5-4 to TRBJ1-2; perhaps TRBD1 as D (5 bases). The V end was cut by 4 bases, the J end by 4 bases, with 17 bases between. CDR3 size: 15 residues. Germline V CDR1 and CDR2: SGHNT, YYREEE (reference sequence).

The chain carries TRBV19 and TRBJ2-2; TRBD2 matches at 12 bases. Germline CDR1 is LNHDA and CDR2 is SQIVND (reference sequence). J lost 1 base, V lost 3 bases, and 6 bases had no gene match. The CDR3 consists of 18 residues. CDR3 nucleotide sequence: TGTGCCAGTAGTATCAGTCTAGCGGGGGGGCGGAACACCGGGGAGCTGTTTTTT. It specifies CASSISLAGGRNTGELFF. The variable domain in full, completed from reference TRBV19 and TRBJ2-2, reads DGGITQSPKYLFRKEGQNVTLSCEQNLNHDAMYWYRQDPGQGLRLIYYSQIVNDFQKGDIAEGYSVSREKKESFPLTVTSAQKNPTAFYLCASSISLAGGRNTGELFFGEGSRLTVL.

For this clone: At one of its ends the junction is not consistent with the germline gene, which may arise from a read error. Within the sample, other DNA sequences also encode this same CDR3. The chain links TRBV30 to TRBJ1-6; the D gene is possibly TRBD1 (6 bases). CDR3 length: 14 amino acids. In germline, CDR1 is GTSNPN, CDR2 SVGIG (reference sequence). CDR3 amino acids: CAWARGHDNSPLHF. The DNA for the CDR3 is TGTGCCTGGGCCAGGGGTCACGATAATTCCCCCCTCCACTTT.

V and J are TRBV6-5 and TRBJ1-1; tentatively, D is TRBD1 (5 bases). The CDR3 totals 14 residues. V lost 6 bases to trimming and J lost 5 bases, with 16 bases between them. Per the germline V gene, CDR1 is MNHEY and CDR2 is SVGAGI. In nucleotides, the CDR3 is TGTGCCAGCAGAACGACAGTGGGGGGGACTGAAGCTTTCTTT. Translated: CASRTTVGGTEAFF.

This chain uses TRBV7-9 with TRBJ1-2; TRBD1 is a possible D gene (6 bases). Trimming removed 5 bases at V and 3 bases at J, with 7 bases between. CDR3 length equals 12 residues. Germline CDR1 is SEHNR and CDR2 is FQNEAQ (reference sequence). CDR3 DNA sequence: TGTGCCAGCAGCAAGGGGGACTATGGCTACACCTTC. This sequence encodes CASSKGDYGYTF. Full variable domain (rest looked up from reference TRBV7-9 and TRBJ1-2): DTGVSQNPRHKITKRGQNVTFRCDPISEHNRLYWYRQTLGQGPEFLTYFQNEAQLEKSRLLSDRFSAERPKGSFSTLEIQRTEQGDSAMYLCASSKGDYGYTFGSGTRLTVV.

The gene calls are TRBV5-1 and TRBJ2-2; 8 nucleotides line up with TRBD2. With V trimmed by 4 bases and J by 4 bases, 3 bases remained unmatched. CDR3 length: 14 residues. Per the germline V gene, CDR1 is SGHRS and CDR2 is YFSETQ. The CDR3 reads CASSPGGRTGELFF. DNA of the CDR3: TGCGCCAGCAGCCCGGGGGGGCGCACCGGGGAGCTGTTTTTT.

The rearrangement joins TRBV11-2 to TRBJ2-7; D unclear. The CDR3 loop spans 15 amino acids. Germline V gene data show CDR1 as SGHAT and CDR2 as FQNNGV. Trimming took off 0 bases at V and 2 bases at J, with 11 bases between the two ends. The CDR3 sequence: CASSLEIRLAYEQYF. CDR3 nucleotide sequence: TGTGCCAGCAGCTTAGAAATCCGACTGGCCTACGAGCAGTACTTC.

The CDR3 here is CACSLSGDTQYF. CDR3 DNA: TGTGCCTGCTCGCTATCAGGAGATACGCAGTATTTT. The chain links TRBV30 to TRBJ2-3; no firm D call. This CDR3 region has 12 residues. The V gene's germline CDR1 is GTSNPN and CDR2 SVGIG (reference sequence). The V end lost 6 bases, the J end lost 5 bases, and 12 bases lay between the germline ends.